These 6 T cell receptor beta chains share one sample of origin, sequenced in a study of CD8 T cells in Susac syndrome. With random hexamers, roughly 0.45 to 1 ug RNA was reverse transcribed. In TCRdb, the immunoSEQ multiplex PCR reads were re-called with MiXCR into one record per CDR3 protein. The data hold hundreds of thousands of distinct CDR3 sequences, with approximately 85% observed a single time. The sequenced material came from CD8+ T cells from PBMCs. Receptors originate from a human donor with multiple sclerosis.

The chain recombines TRBV7-9 with TRBJ2-1, with unresolved D. The CDR3 loop spans 16 amino acids. CDR1 is SEHNR and CDR2 is FQNEAQ in the germline V gene (reference sequence). Trimming took 3 bases from V and 4 from J, leaving 16 bases between them. The CDR3: CASSFSAQRIYNEQFF. Here the CDR3 DNA reads TGTGCCAGCAGCTTTTCTGCCCAACGTATTTACAATGAGCAGTTCTTC.

The rearrangement joins TRBV14 to TRBJ2-7; TRBD1 aligns across 9 bases. Germline V gives CDR1 SGHDN, CDR2 FVKESK. The CDR3 covers 18 residues. Trimming at V came to 3 bases and at J to 5 bases, leaving 17 bases not matched to a gene. The CDR3 DNA is TGTGCCAGCAGCCAGAACCTATCCCGCGGACAGGGGTGGCACGAGCAGTACTTC. Amino acid sequence: CASSQNLSRGQGWHEQYF. Looking up the rest from reference TRBV14 and TRBJ2-7 gives the full variable domain: EAGVTQFPSHSVIEKGQTVTLRCDPISGHDNLYWYRRVMGKEIKFLLHFVKESKQDESGMPNNRFLAERTGGTYSTLKVQPAELEDSGVYFCASSQNLSRGQGWHEQYFGPGTRLTVT.

This clonotype has just one count. The gene calls are TRBV20-1 and TRBJ2-7; TRBD2 agrees at 8 bases. This CDR3 is 14 amino acids long. The germline V gene has CDR1 DFQATT and CDR2 SNEGSKA (reference sequence). The V segment lost 3 bases and the J segment 1 base; nucleotides outside the gene matches: 5. DNA of the CDR3: TGCAGTGCTAGTGTGCAGCGGGGGTCCTACGAGCAGTACTTC. The encoded protein is CSASVQRGSYEQYF.

The chain joins TRBV7-8 to TRBJ1-5; 9 bases are a match to TRBD1. The ends lost 5 bases at V and 5 bases at J; junction bases unmatched: 7. Germline CDR1 and CDR2: SGHVS and FQNEAQ. CDR3 length: 15 residues. CDR3 in amino acids: CASSRDRALDQPQHF. The CDR3, as DNA: TGTGCCAGCAGCCGGGACAGGGCTCTAGATCAGCCCCAGCATTTT. The full variable domain, with the rest looked up from reference TRBV7-8 and TRBJ1-5, is GAGVSQSPRYKVAKRGQDVALRCDPISGHVSLFWYQQALGQGPEFLTYFQNEAQLDKSGLPSDRFFAERPEGSVSTLKIQRTQQEDSAVYLCASSRDRALDQPQHFGDGTRLSIL.

This chain links TRBV5-5 with TRBJ1-2; 8 bases are shared with TRBD1. V was clipped by 2 bases and J by 7 bases; unmatched bases: 10. CDR1 and CDR2 from the germline V gene are SGHKS and YYEKEE (reference sequence). This CDR3 is 15 amino acids long. Here the CDR3 reads CASSLKDREAFGYTF. CDR3 DNA: TGTGCCAGCAGCTTAAAGGACAGGGAAGCGTTTGGCTACACCTTC. Full variable domain (rest looked up from reference TRBV5-5 and TRBJ1-2): DAGVTQSPTHLIKTRGQQVTLRCSPISGHKSVSWYQQVLGQGPQFIFQYYEKEERGRGNFPDRFSARQFPNYSSELNVNALLLGDSALYLCASSLKDREAFGYTFGSGTRLTVV.

DNA of the CDR3: TGCAGTGCTAGTCGGGCGGGAGGGACAGATACGCAGTATTTT. Translating it yields CSASRAGGTDTQYF. The chain couples TRBV20-1 to TRBJ2-3, with TRBD2 matching over 9 bases. Unmatched junction bases numbered 4, after V lost 3 bases and J lost 3 bases. CDR3 length: 14 residues. Germline V gives CDR1 DFQATT, CDR2 SNEGSKA (reference sequence).